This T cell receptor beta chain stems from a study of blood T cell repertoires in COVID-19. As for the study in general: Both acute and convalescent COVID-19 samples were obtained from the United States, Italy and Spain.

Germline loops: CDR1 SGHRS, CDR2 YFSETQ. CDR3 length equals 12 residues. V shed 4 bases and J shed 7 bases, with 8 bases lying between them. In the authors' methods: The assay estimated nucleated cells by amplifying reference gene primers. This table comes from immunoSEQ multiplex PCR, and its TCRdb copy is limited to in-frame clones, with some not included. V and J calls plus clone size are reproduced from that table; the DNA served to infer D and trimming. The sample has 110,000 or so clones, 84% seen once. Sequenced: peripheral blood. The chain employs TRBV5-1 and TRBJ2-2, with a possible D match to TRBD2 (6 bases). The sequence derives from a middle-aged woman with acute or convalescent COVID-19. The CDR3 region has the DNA TGCGCCAGCAGCCCGGGGGTCGGGGAGCTGTTTTTT. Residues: CASSPGVGELFF.